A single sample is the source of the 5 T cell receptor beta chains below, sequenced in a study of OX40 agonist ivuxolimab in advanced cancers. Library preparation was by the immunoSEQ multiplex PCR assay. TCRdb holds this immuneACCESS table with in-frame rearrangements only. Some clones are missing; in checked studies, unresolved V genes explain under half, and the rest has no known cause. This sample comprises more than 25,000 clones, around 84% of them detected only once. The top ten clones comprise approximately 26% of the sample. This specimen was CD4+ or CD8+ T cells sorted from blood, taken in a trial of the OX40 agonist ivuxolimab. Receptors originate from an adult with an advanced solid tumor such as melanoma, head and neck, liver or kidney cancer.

CDR3 in amino acids: CATTGLSSTSYEQYF. Written as DNA, the CDR3 is TGTGCCACCACGGGTCTTTCCTCCACCTCCTACGAGCAGTACTTC. V usage is TRBV6-1 and J usage is TRBJ2-7; no definite D call. V lost 10 bases and J lost 0, with 19 bases in between. CDR3 length: 15 residues. The germline V gene encodes CDR1 MNHNS and CDR2 SASEGT.

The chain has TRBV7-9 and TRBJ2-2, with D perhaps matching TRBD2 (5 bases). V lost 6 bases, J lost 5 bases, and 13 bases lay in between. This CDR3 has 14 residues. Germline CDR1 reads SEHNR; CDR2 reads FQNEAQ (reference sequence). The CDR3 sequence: CASRGPGGTGELFF. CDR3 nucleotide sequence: TGTGCCAGCAGAGGACCAGGAGGTACCGGGGAGCTGTTTTTT.

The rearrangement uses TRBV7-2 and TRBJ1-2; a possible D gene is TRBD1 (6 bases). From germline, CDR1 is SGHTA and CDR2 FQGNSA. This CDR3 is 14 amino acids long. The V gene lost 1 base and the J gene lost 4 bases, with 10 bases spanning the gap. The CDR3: CASSLGQVAYGYTF. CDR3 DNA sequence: TGTGCCAGCAGCTTAGGACAGGTCGCCTATGGCTACACCTTC.

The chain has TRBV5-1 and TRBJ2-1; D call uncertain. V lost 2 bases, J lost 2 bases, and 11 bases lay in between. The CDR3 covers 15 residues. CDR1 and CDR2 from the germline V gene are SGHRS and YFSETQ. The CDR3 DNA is TGCGCCAGCAGCTTTATGGCACAACCCTACAATGAGCAGTTCTTC. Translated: CASSFMAQPYNEQFF.

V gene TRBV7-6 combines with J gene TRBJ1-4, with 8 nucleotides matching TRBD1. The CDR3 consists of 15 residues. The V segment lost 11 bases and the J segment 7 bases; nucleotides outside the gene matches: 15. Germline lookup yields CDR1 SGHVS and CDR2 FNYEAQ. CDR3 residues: CAVPNYQGASEKLFF. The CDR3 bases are TGTGCCGTCCCCAATTACCAGGGGGCTAGTGAAAAACTGTTTTTT.